The clone carrying this T cell receptor (beta chain) was counted only a few times. No antigen is known for it. The sample originates from a study of T cell repertoires in cytomegalovirus infection. Across the whole study: An indication of both CMV infection and matching HLA type came from public TCR beta signatures.

TCRdb reanalysed the reads using MiXCR and keeps one entry per CDR3 protein. This table has over 85,000 distinct CDR3 sequences, more than 15% appearing once. Germline V gives CDR1 SGHTA, CDR2 FQGNSA. Trimming pared 5 bases from V and 1 base from J, leaving 11 bases between. This CDR3 contains 15 residues. Study-wide results and caveats: The study identified carriers of CMV plus the relevant HLA from cumulative public TCR beta family frequency.

The sequenced material came from PBMCs. The clonotype originates from a human donor in good health (CMV status not recorded). Some clones in this sample may be carry-over from other donors' samples. V and J are TRBV7-2 and TRBJ2-2; D is unresolved. CDR3 amino acids: CASSKRQMNTGELFF. CDR3 in DNA: TGTGCCAGCAGCAAGAGACAAATGAACACCGGGGAGCTGTTTTTT.